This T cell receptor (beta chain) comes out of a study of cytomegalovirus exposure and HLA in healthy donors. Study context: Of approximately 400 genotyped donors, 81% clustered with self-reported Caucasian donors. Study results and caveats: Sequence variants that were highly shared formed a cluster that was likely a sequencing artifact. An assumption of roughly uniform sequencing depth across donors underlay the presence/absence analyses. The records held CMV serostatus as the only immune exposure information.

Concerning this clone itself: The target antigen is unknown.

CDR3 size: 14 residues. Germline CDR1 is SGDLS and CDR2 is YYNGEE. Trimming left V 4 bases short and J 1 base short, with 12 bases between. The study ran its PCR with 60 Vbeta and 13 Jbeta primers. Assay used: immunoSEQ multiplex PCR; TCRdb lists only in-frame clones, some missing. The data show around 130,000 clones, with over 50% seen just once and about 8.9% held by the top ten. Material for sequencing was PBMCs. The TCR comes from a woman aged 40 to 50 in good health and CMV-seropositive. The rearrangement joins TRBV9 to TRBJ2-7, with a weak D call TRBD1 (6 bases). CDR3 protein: CASSPGQLSYEQYF. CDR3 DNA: TGTGCCAGCAGCCCAGGACAGCTGTCCTACGAGCAGTACTTC. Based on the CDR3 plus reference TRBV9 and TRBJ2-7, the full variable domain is DSGVTQTPKHLITATGQRVTLRCSPRSGDLSVYWYQQSLDQGLQFLIQYYNGEERAKGNILERFSAQQFPDLHSELNLSSLELGDSALYFCASSPGQLSYEQYFGPGTRLTVT.